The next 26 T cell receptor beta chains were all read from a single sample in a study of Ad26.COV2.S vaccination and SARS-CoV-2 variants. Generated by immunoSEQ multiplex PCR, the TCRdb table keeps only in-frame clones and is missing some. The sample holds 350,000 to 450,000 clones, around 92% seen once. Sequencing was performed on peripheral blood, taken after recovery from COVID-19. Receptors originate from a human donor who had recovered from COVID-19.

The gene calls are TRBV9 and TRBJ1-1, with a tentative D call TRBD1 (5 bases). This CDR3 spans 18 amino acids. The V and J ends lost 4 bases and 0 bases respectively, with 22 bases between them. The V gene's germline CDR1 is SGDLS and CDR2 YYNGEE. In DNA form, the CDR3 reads TGTGCCAGCAGCCCCGTGGGGGGGTCAGCCGTCATGAACACTGAAGCTTTCTTT. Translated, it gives CASSPVGGSAVMNTEAFF.

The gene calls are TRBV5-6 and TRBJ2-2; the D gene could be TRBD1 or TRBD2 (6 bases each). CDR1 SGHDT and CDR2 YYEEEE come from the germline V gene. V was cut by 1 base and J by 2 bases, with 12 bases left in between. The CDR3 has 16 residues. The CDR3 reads CASSLMRGANTGELFF. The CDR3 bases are TGTGCCAGCAGCTTGATGAGGGGGGCTAACACCGGGGAGCTGTTTTTT.

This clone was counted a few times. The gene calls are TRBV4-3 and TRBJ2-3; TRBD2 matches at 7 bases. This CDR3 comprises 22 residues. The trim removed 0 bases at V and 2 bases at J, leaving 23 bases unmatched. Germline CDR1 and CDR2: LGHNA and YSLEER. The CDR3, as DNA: TGCGCCAGCAGCCAAGATCTTGCATCGCTGCTACGGAGCGGGGCCTTCACAGATACGCAGTATTTT. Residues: CASSQDLASLLRSGAFTDTQYF.

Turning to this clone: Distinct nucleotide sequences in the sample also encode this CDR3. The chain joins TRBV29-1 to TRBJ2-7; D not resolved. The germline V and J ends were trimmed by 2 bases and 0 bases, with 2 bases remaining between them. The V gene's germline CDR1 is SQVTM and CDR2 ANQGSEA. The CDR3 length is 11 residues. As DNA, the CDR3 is TGCAGCGTTGAAAACTCCTACGAGCAGTACTTC. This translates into CSVENSYEQYF.

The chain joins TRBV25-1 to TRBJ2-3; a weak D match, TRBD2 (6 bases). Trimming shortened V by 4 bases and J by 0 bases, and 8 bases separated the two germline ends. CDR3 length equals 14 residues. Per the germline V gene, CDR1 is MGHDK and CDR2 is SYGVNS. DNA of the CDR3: TGTGCCAGCAGTGGCCGGGAGAGCACAGATACGCAGTATTTT. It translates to CASSGRESTDTQYF.

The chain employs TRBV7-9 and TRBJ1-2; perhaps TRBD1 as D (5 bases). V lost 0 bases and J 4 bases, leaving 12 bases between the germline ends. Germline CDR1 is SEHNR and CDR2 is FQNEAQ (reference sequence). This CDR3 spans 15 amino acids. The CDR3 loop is CASSLADKRGYGYTF. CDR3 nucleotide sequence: TGTGCCAGCAGCTTAGCGGATAAAAGGGGCTATGGCTACACCTTC.

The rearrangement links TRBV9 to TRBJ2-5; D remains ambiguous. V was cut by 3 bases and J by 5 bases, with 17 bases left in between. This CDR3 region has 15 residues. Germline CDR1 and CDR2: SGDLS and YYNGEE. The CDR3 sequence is CASSAYSQASETQYF. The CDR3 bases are TGTGCCAGCAGCGCCTACTCCCAGGCCTCGGAGACCCAGTACTTC.

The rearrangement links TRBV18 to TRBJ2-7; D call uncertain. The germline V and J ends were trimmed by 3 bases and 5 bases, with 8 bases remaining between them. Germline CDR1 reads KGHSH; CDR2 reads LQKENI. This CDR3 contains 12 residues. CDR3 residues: CASSPQRDEQYF. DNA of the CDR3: TGTGCCAGCTCACCTCAAAGGGACGAGCAGTACTTC.

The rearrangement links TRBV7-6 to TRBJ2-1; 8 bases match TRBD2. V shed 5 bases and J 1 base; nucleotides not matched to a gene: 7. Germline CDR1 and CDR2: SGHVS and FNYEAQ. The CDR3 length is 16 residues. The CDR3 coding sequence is TGTGCCAGCAGCCAACGAACGGGGGGGTCCTACAATGAGCAGTTCTTC. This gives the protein CASSQRTGGSYNEQFF.

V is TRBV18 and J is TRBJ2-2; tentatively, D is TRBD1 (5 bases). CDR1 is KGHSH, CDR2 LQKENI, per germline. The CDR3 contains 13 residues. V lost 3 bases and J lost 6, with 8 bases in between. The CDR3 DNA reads TGTGCCAGCTCACCCCAGGGATCCGGGGAGCTGTTTTTT. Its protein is CASSPQGSGELFF. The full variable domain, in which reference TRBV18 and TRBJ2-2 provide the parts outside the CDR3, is NAGVMQNPRHLVRRRGQEARLRCSPMKGHSHVYWYRQLPEEGLKFMVYLQKENIIDESGMPKERFSAEFPKEGPSILRIQQVVRGDSAAYFCASSPQGSGELFFGEGSRLTVL.

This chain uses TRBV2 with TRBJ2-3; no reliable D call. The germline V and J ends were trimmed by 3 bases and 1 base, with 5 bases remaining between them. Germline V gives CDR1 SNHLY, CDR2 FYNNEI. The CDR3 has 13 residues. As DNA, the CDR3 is TGTGCCAGCAGTGAGCAGGGCACAGATACGCAGTATTTT. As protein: CASSEQGTDTQYF. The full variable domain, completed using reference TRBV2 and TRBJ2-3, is EPEVTQTPSHQVTQMGQEVILRCVPISNHLYFYWYRQILGQKVEFLVSFYNNEISEKSEIFDDQFSVERPDGSNFTLKIRSTKLEDSAMYFCASSEQGTDTQYFGPGTRLTVL.

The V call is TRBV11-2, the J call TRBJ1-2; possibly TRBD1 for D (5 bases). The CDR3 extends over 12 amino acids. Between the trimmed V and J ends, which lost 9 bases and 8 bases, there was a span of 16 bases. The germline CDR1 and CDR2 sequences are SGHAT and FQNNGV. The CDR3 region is CASGDGPRGYTF. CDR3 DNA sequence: TGTGCCAGTGGGGACGGACCGCGAGGCTACACCTTC.

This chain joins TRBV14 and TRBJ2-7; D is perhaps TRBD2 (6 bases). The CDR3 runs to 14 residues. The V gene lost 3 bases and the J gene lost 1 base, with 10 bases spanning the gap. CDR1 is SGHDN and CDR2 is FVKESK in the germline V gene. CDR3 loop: CASSHLGGSYEQYF. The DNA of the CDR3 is TGTGCCAGCAGCCACCTGGGGGGATCCTACGAGCAGTACTTC.

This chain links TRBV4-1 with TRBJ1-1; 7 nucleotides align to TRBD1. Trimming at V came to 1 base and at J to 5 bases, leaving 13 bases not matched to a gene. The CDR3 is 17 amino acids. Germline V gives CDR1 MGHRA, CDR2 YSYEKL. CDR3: CASSQGQGLGLWTEAFF. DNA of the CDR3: TGCGCCAGCAGCCAAGGACAGGGCTTGGGATTGTGGACTGAAGCTTTCTTT.

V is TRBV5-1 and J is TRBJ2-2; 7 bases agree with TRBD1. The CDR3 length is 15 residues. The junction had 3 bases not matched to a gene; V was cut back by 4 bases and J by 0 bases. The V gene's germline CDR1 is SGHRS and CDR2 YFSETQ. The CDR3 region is CASSRGGTNTGELFF. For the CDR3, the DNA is TGCGCCAGCAGCCGAGGGGGCACGAACACCGGGGAGCTGTTTTTT.

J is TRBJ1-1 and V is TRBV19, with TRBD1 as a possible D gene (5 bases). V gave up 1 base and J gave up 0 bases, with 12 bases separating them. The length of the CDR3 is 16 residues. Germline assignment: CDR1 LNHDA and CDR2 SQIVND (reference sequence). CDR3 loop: CASSIVQGSMNTEAFF. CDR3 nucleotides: TGTGCCAGTAGTATAGTTCAGGGAAGCATGAACACTGAAGCTTTCTTT.

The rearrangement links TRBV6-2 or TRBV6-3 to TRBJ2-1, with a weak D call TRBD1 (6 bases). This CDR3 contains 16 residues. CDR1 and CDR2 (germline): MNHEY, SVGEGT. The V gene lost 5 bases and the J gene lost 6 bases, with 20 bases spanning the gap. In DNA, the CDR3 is TGTGCCAGCAGTACGTTCTGGGCAGGGGCTGGCAATGAGCAGTTCTTC. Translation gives CASSTFWAGAGNEQFF.

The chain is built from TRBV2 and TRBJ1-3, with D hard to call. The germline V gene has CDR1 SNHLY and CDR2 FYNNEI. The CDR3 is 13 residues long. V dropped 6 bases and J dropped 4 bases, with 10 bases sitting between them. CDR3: CASRLREGNTIYF. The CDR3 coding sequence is TGTGCCAGCAGGCTGAGAGAGGGAAACACCATATATTTT.

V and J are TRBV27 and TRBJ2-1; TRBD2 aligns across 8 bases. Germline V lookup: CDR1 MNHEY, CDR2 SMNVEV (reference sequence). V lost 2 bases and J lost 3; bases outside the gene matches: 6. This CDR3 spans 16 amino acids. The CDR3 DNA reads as TGTGCCAGCAGTTTAATCGTCGGGGGGGTCTACAATGAGCAGTTCTTC. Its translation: CASSLIVGGVYNEQFF.

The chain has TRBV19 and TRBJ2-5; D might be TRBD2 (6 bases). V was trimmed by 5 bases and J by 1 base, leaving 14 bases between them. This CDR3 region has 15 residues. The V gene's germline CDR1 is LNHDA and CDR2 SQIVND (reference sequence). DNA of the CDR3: TGTGCCAGTAGTCCTGGGACTCCGGTCCAAGAGACCCAGTACTTC. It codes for CASSPGTPVQETQYF.

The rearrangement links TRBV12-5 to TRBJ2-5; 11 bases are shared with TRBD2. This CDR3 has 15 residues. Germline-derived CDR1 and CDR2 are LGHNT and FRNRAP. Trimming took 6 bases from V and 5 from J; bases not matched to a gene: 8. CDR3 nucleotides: TGTGCTAGTGGCATGTCTAGCGGGGGGAGGGAGACCCAGTACTTC. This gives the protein CASGMSSGGRETQYF. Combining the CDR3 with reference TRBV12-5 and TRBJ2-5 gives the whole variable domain DARVTQTPRHKVTEMGQEVTMRCQPILGHNTVFWYRQTMMQGLELLAYFRNRAPLDDSGMPKDRFSAEMPDATLATLKIQPSEPRDSAVYFCASGMSSGGRETQYFGPGTRLLVL.

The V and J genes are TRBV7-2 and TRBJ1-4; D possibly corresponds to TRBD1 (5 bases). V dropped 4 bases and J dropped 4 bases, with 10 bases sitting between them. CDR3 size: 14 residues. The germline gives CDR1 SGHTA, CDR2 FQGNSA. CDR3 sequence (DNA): TGTGCCAGCAGCTACAGGTTGGGTAATGAAAAACTGTTTTTT. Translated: CASSYRLGNEKLFF.

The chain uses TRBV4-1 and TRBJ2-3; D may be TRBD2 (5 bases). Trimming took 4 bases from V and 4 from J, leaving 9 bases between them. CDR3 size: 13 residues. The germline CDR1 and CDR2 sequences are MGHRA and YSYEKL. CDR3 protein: CASSLGAPDTQYF. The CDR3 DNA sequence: TGCGCCAGCAGCCTGGGAGCCCCAGATACGCAGTATTTT.

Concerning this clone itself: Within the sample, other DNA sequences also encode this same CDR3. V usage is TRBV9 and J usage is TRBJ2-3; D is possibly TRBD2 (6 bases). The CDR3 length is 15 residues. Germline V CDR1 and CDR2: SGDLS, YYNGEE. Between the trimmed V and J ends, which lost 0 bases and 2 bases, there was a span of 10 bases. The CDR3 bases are TGTGCCAGCAGCGTAGGTCCGGGGGACACAGATACGCAGTATTTT. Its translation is CASSVGPGDTDTQYF.

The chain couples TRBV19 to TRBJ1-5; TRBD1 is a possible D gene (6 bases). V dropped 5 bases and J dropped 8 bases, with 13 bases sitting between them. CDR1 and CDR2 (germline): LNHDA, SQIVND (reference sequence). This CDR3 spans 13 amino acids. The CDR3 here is CASSRGAGEPQHF. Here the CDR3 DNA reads TGTGCCAGTAGTCGGGGGGCAGGGGAGCCCCAGCATTTT.

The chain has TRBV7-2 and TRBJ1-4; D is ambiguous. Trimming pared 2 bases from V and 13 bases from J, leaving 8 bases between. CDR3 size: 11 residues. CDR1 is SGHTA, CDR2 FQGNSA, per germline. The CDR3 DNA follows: TGTGCCAGCAGCTTAACGGGGAGACTGTTTTTT. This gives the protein CASSLTGRLFF.